The 16 T cell receptor beta chains reported below all come from one sample, sequenced in a study of chemoradiotherapy in HPV16-positive cancers (dated by TCRdb to between 2020 and 2023). The library came from the immunoSEQ multiplex PCR assay. As stored in TCRdb, this immuneACCESS dataset retains in-frame rearrangements with V and J assigned. A fraction of the clones does not appear; measured against another copy, unresolved V genes explain less than half of the discrepancy, and the remainder lacks a known reason. The sample includes over a thousand clones, with around 90% observed a single time. Of the sample, over 6% is held by the ten largest clones. Sequenced material: tumor tissue, taken from a patient who underwent chemoradiotherapy. These receptors came from a human donor with HPV-associated anogenital cancer.

CDR3 DNA: TGTGCCAGCAGCGCGAGCGGGGGCCTGCCGGAGACCCAGTACTTC. This gives the protein CASSASGGLPETQYF. The chain is built from TRBV9 and TRBJ2-5, with 8 bases matching TRBD2. The CDR3 extends over 15 amino acids. V lost 3 bases and J lost 5; bases outside the gene matches: 9. The germline V gene encodes CDR1 SGDLS and CDR2 YYNGEE.

The V call is TRBV28, the J call TRBJ1-1; 7 nucleotides agree with TRBD1. Trimming took 7 bases from V and 2 from J; bases not matched to a gene: 13. The germline V gene has CDR1 MDHEN and CDR2 SYDVKM. The CDR3 is made up of 16 amino acids. CDR3 sequence: CASTELGDSINTEAFF. In DNA form, the CDR3 reads TGTGCCAGCACGGAATTAGGGGACAGCATCAACACTGAAGCTTTCTTT.

V gene TRBV4-2 combines with J gene TRBJ2-1; 12 bases are a match to TRBD2. Germline V gene data show CDR1 as LGHNA and CDR2 as YNFKEQ. The ends lost 4 bases at V and 4 bases at J; junction bases unmatched: 2. This CDR3 contains 15 residues. CDR3 sequence reads: CASSPTSGGYNEQFF. The CDR3 DNA follows: TGTGCCAGCAGCCCAACTAGCGGGGGGTACAATGAGCAGTTCTTC.

The chain carries TRBV11-2 and TRBJ2-7; D possibly uses TRBD1 or TRBD2 (5 bases each). The germline V gene has CDR1 SGHAT and CDR2 FQNNGV. This CDR3 has 15 amino acids. The V end lost 1 base, the J end lost 2 bases, and 12 bases lay between the germline ends. Here the CDR3 DNA reads TGTGCCAGCAGCTTAGTGGGGGTAAGGGCCTACGAGCAGTACTTC. The encoded protein is CASSLVGVRAYEQYF.

This chain links TRBV7-2 with TRBJ2-3; D is undetermined. The CDR3 spans 13 residues. V was pared by 0 bases and J by 7 bases, with 8 bases between. Per germline, CDR1 SGHTA and CDR2 FQGNSA. CDR3 coding DNA: TGTGCCAGCAGCTTAGCGCAACGGAATACGCAGTATTTT. It codes for CASSLAQRNTQYF.

Only a few counts were recorded for this clone. The gene calls are TRBV19 and TRBJ1-1, with 9 bases fitting TRBD1. Germline V gene data show CDR1 as LNHDA and CDR2 as SQIVND (reference sequence). This CDR3 contains 14 residues. Trimming cost V 10 bases and J 5 bases; bases outside gene matches: 11. Here the CDR3 DNA reads TGTGCCACCAGGGGGGGGACAGGGCTAACTGAAGCTTTCTTT. It codes for CATRGGTGLTEAFF.

J is TRBJ2-5 and V is TRBV2; tentatively, D is TRBD1 (6 bases). Germline V gene data show CDR1 as SNHLY and CDR2 as FYNNEI. V was cut by 6 bases and J by 4 bases, with 21 bases left in between. This CDR3 region has 16 residues. This chain's CDR3 is CASRTGTYTKGETQYF. CDR3 DNA: TGTGCCAGCAGGACCGGGACATACACCAAGGGAGAGACCCAGTACTTC.

The CDR3 DNA is TGTGCCAGCAGCCCGCGGAGGGTCAAAAACATTCAGTACTTC. This codes for CASSPRRVKNIQYF. This chain links TRBV7-8 with TRBJ2-4, with D maybe TRBD2 (6 bases). The CDR3 sequence is 14 residues long. In germline, CDR1 is SGHVS, CDR2 FQNEAQ. V shed 5 bases and J shed 3 bases, with 11 bases lying between them.

The chain has TRBV28 and TRBJ2-7; TRBD1 matches 8 bases. CDR3 length: 16 amino acids. The V gene end was trimmed by 5 bases and the J gene end by 4 bases; junction bases not matched to a gene: 13. Germline V lookup: CDR1 MDHEN, CDR2 SYDVKM. This CDR3 reads CASSRPRDRSLYEQYF. The DNA of the CDR3 is TGTGCCAGCAGTCGGCCGAGGGACAGGTCGCTTTACGAGCAGTACTTC.

The CDR3 DNA is TGTGCCAGCAGTCAAGGGGCGGGGGGGCCCCCAGATACGCAGTATTTT. The encoded protein is CASSQGAGGPPDTQYF. This sequence joins TRBV7-2 and TRBJ2-3; 9 positions agree with TRBD2. The CDR3 loop spans 16 amino acids. Looked up from germline, CDR1 is SGHTA and CDR2 is FQGNSA. Trimming removed 6 bases from V and 4 bases from J; junction bases left unmatched: 11.

The CDR3 sequence is CASSTTGTESYGYTF. The CDR3 bases are TGTGCCAGCAGCACCACCGGGACAGAGAGCTATGGCTACACCTTC. The chain carries TRBV5-5 and TRBJ1-2; 7 bases are shared with TRBD1. The CDR3 is made up of 15 amino acids. The germline V gene encodes CDR1 SGHKS and CDR2 YYEKEE (reference sequence). V gave up 4 bases and J gave up 4 bases; unmatched junction bases: 10.

The chain recombines TRBV5-1 with TRBJ2-3; D unclear. The V end lost 0 bases, the J end lost 1 base, and 9 bases lay between the germline ends. The CDR3 has 15 residues. The germline gives CDR1 SGHRS, CDR2 YFSETQ. The CDR3 DNA sequence: TGCGCCAGCAGCTTGGATTTGACGGGCACAGATACGCAGTATTTT. Protein sequence: CASSLDLTGTDTQYF.

The chain uses TRBV14 and TRBJ1-1, with 9 bases identical to TRBD1. The CDR3 contains 15 residues. CDR1 and CDR2 (germline): SGHDN, FVKESK. Trimming removed 2 bases from V and 5 bases from J; junction bases left unmatched: 6. The CDR3 nucleotides read TGTGCCAGCAGCCAATCGGGACAGGGTCAGACTGAAGCTTTCTTT. This gives the protein CASSQSGQGQTEAFF.

The chain carries TRBV28 and TRBJ2-7; unclear D gene. This CDR3 is built from 17 residues. CDR1 and CDR2 (germline): MDHEN, SYDVKM. With 4 bases removed from V and 0 bases from J, the gap between germline ends came to 19 bases. The CDR3 DNA sequence: TGTGCCAGCAGTTCGGCAGCCCTGTCATTCAGCTCCTACGAGCAGTACTTC. This translates into CASSSAALSFSSYEQYF.

The chain joins TRBV28 to TRBJ1-6; D not resolved. The CDR3 is made up of 16 amino acids. Germline CDR1 reads MDHEN; CDR2 reads SYDVKM. Trimming stripped 5 bases from V and 10 bases from J, with 21 bases between. CDR3 DNA sequence: TGTGCCAGCAGTCCCTTCCGGGCACAAGGACGATCACCCCTCCACTTT. It yields the protein CASSPFRAQGRSPLHF.

This chain connects TRBV6-1 to TRBJ1-4, with a possible D match to TRBD1 (6 bases). V lost 1 base to trimming and J lost 12 bases, with 12 bases between them. Germline V gene data show CDR1 as MNHNS and CDR2 as SASEGT. The CDR3 consists of 13 residues. The CDR3 DNA follows: TGTGCCAGCAGTGAAGGTTTCGGGACACAACTGTTTTTT. Its translation is CASSEGFGTQLFF.